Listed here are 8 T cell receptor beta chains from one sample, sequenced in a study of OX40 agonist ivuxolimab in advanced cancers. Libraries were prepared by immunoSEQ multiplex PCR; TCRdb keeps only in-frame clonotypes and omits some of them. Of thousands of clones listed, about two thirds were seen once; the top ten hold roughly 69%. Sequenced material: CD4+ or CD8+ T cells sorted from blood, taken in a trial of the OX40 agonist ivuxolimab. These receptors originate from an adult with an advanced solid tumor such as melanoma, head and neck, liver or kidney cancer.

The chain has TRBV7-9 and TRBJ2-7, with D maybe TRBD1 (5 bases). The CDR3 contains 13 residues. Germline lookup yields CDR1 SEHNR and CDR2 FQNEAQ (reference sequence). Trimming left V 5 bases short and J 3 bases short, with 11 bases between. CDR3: CASSPQQDYEQYF. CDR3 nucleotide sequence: TGTGCCAGCAGCCCCCAACAGGACTACGAGCAGTACTTC.

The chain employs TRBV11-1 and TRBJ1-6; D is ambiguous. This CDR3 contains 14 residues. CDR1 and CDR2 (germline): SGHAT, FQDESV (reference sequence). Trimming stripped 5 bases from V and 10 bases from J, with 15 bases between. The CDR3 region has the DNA TGTGCCAGCAGCCCCATTAAGAACGTGTCACCCCTCCACTTT. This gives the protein CASSPIKNVSPLHF. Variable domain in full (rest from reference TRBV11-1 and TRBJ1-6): EAEVAQSPRYKITEKSQAVAFWCDPISGHATLYWYRQILGQGPELLVQFQDESVVDDSQLPKDRFSAERLKGVDSTLKIQPAELGDSAMYLCASSPIKNVSPLHFGNGTRLTVT.

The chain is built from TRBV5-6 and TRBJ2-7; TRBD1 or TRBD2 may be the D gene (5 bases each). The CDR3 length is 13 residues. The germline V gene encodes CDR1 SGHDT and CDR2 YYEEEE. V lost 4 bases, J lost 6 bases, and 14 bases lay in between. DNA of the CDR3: TGTGCCAGCAGCGCCTATTACGGGGCCGAGCAGTACTTC. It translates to CASSAYYGAEQYF.

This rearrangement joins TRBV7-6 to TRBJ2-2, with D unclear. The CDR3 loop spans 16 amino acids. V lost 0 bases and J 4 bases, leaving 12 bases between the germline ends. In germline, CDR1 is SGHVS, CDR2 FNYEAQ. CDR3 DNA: TGTGCCAGCAGCTTAGCGCATAGATTATCCACCGGGGAGCTGTTTTTT. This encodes CASSLAHRLSTGELFF.

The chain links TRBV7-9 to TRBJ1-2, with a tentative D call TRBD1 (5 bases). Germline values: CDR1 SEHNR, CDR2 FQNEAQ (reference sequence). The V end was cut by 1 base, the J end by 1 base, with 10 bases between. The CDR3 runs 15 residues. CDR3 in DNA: TGTGCCAGCAGCTTAGAGGGTGGGGGTAACTATGGCTACACCTTC. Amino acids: CASSLEGGGNYGYTF. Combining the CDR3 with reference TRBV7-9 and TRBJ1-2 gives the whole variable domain DTGVSQNPRHKITKRGQNVTFRCDPISEHNRLYWYRQTLGQGPEFLTYFQNEAQLEKSRLLSDRFSAERPKGSFSTLEIQRTEQGDSAMYLCASSLEGGGNYGYTFGSGTRLTVV.

In DNA, the CDR3 is TGTGCCAGCAGCTTAGGGAACAGCGGGGTTTCCTACGAGCAGTACTTC. Protein: CASSLGNSGVSYEQYF. The J gene is TRBJ2-7, the V gene TRBV11-1; 7 positions match TRBD2. The germline CDR1 and CDR2 sequences are SGHAT and FQDESV (reference sequence). This CDR3 region has 16 residues. V shed 1 base and J 1 base; nucleotides not matched to a gene: 7.

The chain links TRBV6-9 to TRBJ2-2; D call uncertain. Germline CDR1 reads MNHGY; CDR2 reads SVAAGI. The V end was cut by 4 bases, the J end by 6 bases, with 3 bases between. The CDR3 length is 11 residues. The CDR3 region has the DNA TGTGCCAGCAGTTTCCCCGGGGAGCTGTTTTTT. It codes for CASSFPGELFF.

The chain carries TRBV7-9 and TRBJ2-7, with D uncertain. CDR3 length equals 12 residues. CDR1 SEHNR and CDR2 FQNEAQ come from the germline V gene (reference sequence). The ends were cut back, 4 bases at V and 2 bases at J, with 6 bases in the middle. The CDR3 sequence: CASSSRPYEQYF. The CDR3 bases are TGTGCCAGCAGCTCGAGGCCCTACGAGCAGTACTTC.